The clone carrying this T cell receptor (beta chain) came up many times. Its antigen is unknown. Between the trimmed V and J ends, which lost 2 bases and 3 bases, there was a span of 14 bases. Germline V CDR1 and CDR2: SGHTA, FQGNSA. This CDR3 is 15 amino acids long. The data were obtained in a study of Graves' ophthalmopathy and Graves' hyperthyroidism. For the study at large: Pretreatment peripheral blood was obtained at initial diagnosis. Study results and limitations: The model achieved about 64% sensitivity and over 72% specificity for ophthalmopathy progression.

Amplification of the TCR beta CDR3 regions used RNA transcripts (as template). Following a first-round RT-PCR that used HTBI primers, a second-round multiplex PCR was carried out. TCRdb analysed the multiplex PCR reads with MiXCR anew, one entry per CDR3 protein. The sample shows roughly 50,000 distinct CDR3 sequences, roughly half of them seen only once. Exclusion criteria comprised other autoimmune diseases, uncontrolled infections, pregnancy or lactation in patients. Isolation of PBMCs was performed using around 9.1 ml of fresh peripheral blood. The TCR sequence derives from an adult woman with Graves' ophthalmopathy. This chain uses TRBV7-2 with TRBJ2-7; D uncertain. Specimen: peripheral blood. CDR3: CASSLIYGPGYEQYF. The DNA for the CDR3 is TGTGCCAGCAGCTTAATCTACGGACCCGGCTACGAGCAGTACTTC.